Included here is one T cell receptor (beta chain) sequence, with context. As yet, its antigen is unknown. This entry belongs to a study of immune cell composition in non-small cell lung cancer. Study results and limitations: In adenocarcinoma, maximal tumour-associated clone frequency tracked TIL tumour reactivity. No significant correlation existed between pack-years smoked and tumour clonality.

Measured with immunoSEQ multiplex PCR; TCRdb has only the in-frame clones, and not every one. The sample yields some 3,100 clones, 70% to 85% seen once. CDR1 is MGHRA and CDR2 is YSYEKL in the germline V gene. Trimming cost V 3 bases and J 6 bases, with 14 bases left between them. The CDR3 is 14 residues long. Frozen unsorted single-cell suspensions supplied the genomic DNA. The receptor's source is a human donor with non-small cell lung cancer. V is TRBV4-1 and J is TRBJ1-2, with D possibly matching TRBD1 (6 bases). Material: lung tumor tissue. This chain's CDR3 is CASSHRQGRDGYTF. CDR3 in DNA: TGCGCCAGCAGCCACAGGCAGGGGAGAGATGGCTACACCTTC.